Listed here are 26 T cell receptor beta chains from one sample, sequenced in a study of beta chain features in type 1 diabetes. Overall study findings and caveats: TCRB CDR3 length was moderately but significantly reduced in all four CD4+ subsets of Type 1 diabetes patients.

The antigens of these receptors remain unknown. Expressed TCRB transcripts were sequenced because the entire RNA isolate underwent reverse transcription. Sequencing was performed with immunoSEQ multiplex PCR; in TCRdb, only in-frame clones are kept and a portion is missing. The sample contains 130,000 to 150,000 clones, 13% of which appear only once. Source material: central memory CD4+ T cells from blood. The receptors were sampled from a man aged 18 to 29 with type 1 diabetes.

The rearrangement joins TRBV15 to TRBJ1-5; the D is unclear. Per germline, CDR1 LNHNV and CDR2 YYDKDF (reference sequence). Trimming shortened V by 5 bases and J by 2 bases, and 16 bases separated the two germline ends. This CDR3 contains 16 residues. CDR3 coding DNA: TGTGCCACCAGCCAGACATGGGATGGGGGCAATCAGCCCCAGCATTTT. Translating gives CATSQTWDGGNQPQHF.

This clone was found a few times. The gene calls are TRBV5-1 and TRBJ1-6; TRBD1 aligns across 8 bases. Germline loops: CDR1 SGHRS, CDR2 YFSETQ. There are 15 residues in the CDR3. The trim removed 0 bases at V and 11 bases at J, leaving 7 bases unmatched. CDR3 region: CASSLDGQGRTPLHF. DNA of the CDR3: TGCGCCAGCAGCTTGGACGGACAGGGACGAACACCCCTCCACTTT.

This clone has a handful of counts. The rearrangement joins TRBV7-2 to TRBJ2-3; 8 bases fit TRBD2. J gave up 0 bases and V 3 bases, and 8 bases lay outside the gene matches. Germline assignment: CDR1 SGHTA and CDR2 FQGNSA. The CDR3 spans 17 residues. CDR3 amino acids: CASSFGTSLASTDTQYF. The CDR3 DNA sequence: TGTGCCAGCAGCTTCGGGACTAGTCTTGCTAGCACAGATACGCAGTATTTT.

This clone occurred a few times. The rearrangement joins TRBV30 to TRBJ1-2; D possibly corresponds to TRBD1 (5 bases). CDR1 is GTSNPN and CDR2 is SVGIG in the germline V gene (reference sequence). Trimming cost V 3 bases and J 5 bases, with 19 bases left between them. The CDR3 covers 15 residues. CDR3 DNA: TGTGCCTGGAGCCCCAAAAGCGCAGGGCCTTATGGCTACACCTTC. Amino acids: CAWSPKSAGPYGYTF.

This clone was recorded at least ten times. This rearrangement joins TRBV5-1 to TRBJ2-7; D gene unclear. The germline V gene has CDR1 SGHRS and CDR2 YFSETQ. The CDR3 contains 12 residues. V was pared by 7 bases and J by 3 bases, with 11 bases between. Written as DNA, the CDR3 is TGCGCCAGCGGTTCAGATCGCTACGAGCAGTACTTC. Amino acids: CASGSDRYEQYF.

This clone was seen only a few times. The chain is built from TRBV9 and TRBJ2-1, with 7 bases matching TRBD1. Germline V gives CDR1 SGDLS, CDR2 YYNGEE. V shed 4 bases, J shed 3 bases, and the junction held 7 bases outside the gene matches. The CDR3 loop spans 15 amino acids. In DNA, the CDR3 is TGTGCCAGCAGCCCACCGGGACAGAACTACAATGAGCAGTTCTTC. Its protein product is CASSPPGQNYNEQFF. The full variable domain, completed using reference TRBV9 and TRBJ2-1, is DSGVTQTPKHLITATGQRVTLRCSPRSGDLSVYWYQQSLDQGLQFLIQYYNGEERAKGNILERFSAQQFPDLHSELNLSSLELGDSALYFCASSPPGQNYNEQFFGPGTRLTVL.

CDR3 DNA sequence: TGCGCCAGCAGCTTTTTGGACAGGCCGGAGTACAATGAGCAGTTCTTC. Translation gives CASSFLDRPEYNEQFF. The chain carries TRBV5-1 and TRBJ2-1; 7 nucleotides agree with TRBD1. In germline, CDR1 is SGHRS, CDR2 YFSETQ. V trimming: 2 bases; J trimming: 4 bases; junction bases outside the gene matches: 9. This CDR3 has 16 amino acids.

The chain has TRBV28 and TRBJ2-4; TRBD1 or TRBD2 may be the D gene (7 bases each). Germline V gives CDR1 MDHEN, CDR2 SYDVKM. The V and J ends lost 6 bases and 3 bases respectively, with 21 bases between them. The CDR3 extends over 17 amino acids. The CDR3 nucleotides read TGTGCCAGCAGCCCAAGGGGGCTAGCGGACTTCAAAAACATTCAGTACTTC. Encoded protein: CASSPRGLADFKNIQYF.

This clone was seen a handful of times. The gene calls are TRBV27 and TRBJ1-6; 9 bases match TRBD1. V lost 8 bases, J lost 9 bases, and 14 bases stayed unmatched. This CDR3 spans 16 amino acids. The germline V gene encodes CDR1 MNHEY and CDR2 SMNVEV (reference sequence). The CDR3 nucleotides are TGTGCCAGCGGAAGTACCGCCGGGACAGGGTTTTCACCCCTCCACTTT. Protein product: CASGSTAGTGFSPLHF.

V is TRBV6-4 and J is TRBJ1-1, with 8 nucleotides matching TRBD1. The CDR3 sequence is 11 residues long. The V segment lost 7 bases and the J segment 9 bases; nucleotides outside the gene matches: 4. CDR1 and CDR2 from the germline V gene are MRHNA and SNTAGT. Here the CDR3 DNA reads TGTGCCAGCACCGACAGGGGCCAAGCTTTCTTT. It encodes CASTDRGQAFF.

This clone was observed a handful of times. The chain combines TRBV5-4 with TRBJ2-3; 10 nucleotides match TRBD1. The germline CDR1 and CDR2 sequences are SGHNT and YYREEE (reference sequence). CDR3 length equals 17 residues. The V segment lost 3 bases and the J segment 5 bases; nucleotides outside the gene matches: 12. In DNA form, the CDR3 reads TGTGCCAGCAGCTCGAGACAGGGGGCAAGGGAAGGAGATACGCAGTATTTT. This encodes CASSSRQGAREGDTQYF.

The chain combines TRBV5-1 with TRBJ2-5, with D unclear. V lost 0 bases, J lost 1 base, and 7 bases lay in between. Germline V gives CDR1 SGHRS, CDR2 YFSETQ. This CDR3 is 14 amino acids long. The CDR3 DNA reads TGCGCCAGCAGCTTGGTTGGATCCCAAGAGACCCAGTACTTC. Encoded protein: CASSLVGSQETQYF.

This CDR3 is CASSLRAGGTDEAFF. The CDR3 nucleotides read TGTGCCAGCAGCTTAAGGGCAGGGGGAACTGACGAAGCTTTCTTT. J is TRBJ1-1 and V is TRBV11-1; 7 nucleotides line up with TRBD1. This CDR3 is 15 amino acids long. Unmatched junction bases numbered 11, after V lost 2 bases and J lost 8 bases. Germline CDR1 and CDR2: SGHAT and FQDESV (reference sequence). Based on the CDR3 plus reference TRBV11-1 and TRBJ1-1, the full variable domain is EAEVAQSPRYKITEKSQAVAFWCDPISGHATLYWYRQILGQGPELLVQFQDESVVDDSQLPKDRFSAERLKGVDSTLKIQPAELGDSAMYLCASSLRAGGTDEAFFGQGTRLTVV.

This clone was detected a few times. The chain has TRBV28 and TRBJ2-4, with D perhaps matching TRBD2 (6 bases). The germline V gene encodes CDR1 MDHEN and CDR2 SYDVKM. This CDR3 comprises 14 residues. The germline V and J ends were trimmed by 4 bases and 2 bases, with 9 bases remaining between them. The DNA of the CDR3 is TGTGCCAGCAGTTATGGCGGGACCAAAAACATTCAGTACTTC. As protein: CASSYGGTKNIQYF.

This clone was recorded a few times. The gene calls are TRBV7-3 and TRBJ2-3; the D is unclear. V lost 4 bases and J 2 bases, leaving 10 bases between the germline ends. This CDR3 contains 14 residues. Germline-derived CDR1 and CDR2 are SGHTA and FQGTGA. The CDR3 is CASSSVFYTDTQYF. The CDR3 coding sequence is TGTGCCAGCAGCTCCGTTTTTTACACAGATACGCAGTATTTT.

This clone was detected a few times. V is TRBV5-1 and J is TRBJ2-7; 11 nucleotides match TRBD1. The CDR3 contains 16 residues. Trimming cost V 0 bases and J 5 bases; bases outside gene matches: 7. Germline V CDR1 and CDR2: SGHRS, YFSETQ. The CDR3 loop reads CASSLAGQGAFDEQYF. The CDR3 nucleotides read TGCGCCAGCAGCTTGGCTGGACAGGGGGCTTTCGACGAGCAGTACTTC.

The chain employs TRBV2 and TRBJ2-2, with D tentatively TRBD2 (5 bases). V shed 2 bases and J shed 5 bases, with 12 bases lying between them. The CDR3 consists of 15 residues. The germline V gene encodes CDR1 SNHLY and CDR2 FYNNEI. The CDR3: CASSETRVNTGELFF. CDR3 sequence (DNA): TGTGCCAGCAGTGAAACGAGGGTGAATACCGGGGAGCTGTTTTTT.

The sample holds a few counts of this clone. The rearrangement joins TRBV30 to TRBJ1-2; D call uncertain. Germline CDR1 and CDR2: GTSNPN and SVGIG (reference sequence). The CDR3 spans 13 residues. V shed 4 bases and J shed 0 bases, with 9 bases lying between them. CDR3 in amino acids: CAWTRGSNYGYTF. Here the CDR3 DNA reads TGTGCCTGGACTCGAGGATCTAACTATGGCTACACCTTC.

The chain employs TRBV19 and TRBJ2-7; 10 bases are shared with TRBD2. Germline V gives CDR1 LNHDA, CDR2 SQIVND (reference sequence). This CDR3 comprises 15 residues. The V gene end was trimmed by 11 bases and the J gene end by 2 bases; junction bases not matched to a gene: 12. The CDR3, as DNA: TGTGCCTCATCTAGCCTAGCGGGGGCCCCCTACGAGCAGTACTTC. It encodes CASSSLAGAPYEQYF.

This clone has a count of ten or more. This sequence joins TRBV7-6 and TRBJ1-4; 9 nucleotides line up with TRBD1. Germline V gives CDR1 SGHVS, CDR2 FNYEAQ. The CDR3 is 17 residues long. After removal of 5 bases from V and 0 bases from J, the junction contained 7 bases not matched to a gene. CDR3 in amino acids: CASSPGQGPATNEKLFF. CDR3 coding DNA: TGTGCCAGCAGCCCTGGACAGGGGCCCGCAACTAATGAAAAACTGTTTTTT.

The CDR3 sequence: CSVDGSTFMNTEAFF. In DNA form, the CDR3 reads TGCAGCGTTGATGGCAGCACCTTCATGAACACTGAAGCTTTCTTT. This sequence joins TRBV29-1 and TRBJ1-1; D gene unclear. CDR1 is SQVTM, CDR2 ANQGSEA, per germline. Deletions cut 3 bases from V and 0 bases from J, with 14 bases between. The CDR3 is 15 residues long.

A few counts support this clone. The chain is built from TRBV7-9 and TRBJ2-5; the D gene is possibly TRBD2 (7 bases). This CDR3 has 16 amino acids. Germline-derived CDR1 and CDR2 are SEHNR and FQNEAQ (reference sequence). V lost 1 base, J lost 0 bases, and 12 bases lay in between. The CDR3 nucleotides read TGTGCCAGCAGCTTAGGCGGGGGCCACTACCAAGAGACCCAGTACTTC. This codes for CASSLGGGHYQETQYF.

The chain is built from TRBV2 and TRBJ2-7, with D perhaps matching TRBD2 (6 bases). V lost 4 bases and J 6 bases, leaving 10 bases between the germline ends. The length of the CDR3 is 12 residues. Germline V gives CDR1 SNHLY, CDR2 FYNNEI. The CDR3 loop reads CASSVGTGEQYF. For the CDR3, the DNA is TGTGCCAGCAGTGTCGGGACTGGCGAGCAGTACTTC.

CDR3 in amino acids: CASKKDRGFSDTQYF. In DNA form, the CDR3 reads TGTGCCAGCAAGAAGGACAGGGGGTTTTCAGATACGCAGTATTTT. The rearrangement uses TRBV6-1 and TRBJ2-3, with 10 bases fitting TRBD1. The germline V gene encodes CDR1 MNHNS and CDR2 SASEGT. This CDR3 has 15 amino acids. The junction had 8 bases not matched to a gene; V was cut back by 7 bases and J by 4 bases.

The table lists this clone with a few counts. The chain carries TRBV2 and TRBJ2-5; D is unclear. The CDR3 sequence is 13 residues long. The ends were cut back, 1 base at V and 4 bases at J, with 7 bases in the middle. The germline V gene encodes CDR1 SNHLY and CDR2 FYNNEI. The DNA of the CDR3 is TGTGCCAGCAGTGAAGGGTTACCAGAGACCCAGTACTTC. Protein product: CASSEGLPETQYF. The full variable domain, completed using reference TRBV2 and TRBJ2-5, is EPEVTQTPSHQVTQMGQEVILRCVPISNHLYFYWYRQILGQKVEFLVSFYNNEISEKSEIFDDQFSVERPDGSNFTLKIRSTKLEDSAMYFCASSEGLPETQYFGPGTRLLVL.

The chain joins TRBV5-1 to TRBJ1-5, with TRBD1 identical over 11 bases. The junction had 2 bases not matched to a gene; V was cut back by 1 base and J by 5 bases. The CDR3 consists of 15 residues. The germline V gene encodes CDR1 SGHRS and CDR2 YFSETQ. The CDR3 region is CASSLWTGGDQPQHF. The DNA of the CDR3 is TGCGCCAGCAGCTTGTGGACAGGGGGCGATCAGCCCCAGCATTTT.